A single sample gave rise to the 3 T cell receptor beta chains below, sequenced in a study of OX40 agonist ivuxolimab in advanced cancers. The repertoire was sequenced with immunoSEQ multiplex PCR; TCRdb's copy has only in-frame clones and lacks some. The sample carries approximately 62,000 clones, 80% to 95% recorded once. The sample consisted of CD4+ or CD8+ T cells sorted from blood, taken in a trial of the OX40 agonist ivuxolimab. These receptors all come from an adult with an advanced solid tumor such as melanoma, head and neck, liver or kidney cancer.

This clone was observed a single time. In DNA, the CDR3 is TGTGCCAGCAGCGCGAATCTGGGACTAGCGGGTTACGAGCAGTACTTC. Translation gives CASSANLGLAGYEQYF. This chain joins TRBV7-8 and TRBJ2-7; 12 bases agree with TRBD2. CDR3 length: 16 residues. V was clipped by 5 bases and J by 4 bases; unmatched bases: 9. CDR1 and CDR2 from the germline V gene are SGHVS and FQNEAQ. The whole variable domain, remainder taken from reference TRBV7-8 and TRBJ2-7, is GAGVSQSPRYKVAKRGQDVALRCDPISGHVSLFWYQQALGQGPEFLTYFQNEAQLDKSGLPSDRFFAERPEGSVSTLKIQRTQQEDSAVYLCASSANLGLAGYEQYFGPGTRLTVT.

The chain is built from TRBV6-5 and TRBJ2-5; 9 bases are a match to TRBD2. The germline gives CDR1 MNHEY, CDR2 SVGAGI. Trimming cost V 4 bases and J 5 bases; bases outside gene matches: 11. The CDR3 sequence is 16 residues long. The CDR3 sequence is CASSLIAGEIPETQYF. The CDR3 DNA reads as TGTGCCAGCAGTTTAATAGCGGGAGAAATTCCGGAGACCCAGTACTTC.

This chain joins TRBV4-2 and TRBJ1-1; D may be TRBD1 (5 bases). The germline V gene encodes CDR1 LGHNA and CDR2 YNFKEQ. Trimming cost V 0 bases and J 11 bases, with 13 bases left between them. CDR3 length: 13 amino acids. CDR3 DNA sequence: TGTGCCAGCAGCCAAGATAGTACGGGGCAGGCTTTCTTT. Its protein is CASSQDSTGQAFF.